Listed below are T cell receptor beta chains from one sample, sequenced in a study of blood T cell repertoires in COVID-19. Measured with immunoSEQ multiplex PCR; TCRdb has only the in-frame clones, and not every one. The data show around 130,000 clones, approximately 77% seen once. The source material was peripheral blood. Receptor source: an elderly man with acute or convalescent COVID-19. The CDR3 runs from the conserved cysteine through the conserved F or W. D genes are given only for firm matches. Some rows mark clone size as missing; the rest say once, few, many or name a class of expanded clone.

V: TRBV2
D: .
size: .
J: TRBJ2-7
CDR3: CASSGEGVREQYF
DNA: TGTGCCAGCAGTGGGGAGGGGGTAAGGGAGCAGTACTTC

V: TRBV6-2/TRBV6-3
D: TRBD1
size: .
J: TRBJ1-1
CDR3: CASSLGQGGAEAFF
DNA: TGTGCCAGCAGCCTGGGACAGGGAGGCGCTGAAGCTTTCTTT

V: TRBV5-1
D: TRBD1
size: .
J: TRBJ2-5
CDR3: CASSLQGSGETQYF
DNA: TGCGCCAGCAGCTTACAGGGGTCGGGGGAGACCCAGTACTTC

V: TRBV29-1
D: .
size: .
J: TRBJ2-7
CDR3: CSVVGTEIYEQYF
DNA: TGCAGCGTTGTAGGAACAGAAATCTACGAGCAGTACTTC

V: TRBV6-4
D: TRBD1
size: .
J: TRBJ1-6
CDR3: CASSRGINSPLHF
DNA: TGTGCCAGCAGCAGGGGGATCAATTCACCCCTCCACTTT

V: TRBV15
D: TRBD2
size: once
J: TRBJ2-3
CDR3: CATSRAGGQGDTQYF
DNA: TGTGCCACCAGCAGAGCGGGGGGGCAGGGAGATACGCAGTATTTT

V: TRBV28
D: .
size: .
J: TRBJ1-2
CDR3: CASSFLGAQAGYTF
DNA: TGTGCCAGCAGTTTTCTGGGGGCGCAGGCTGGCTACACCTTC

V: TRBV5-1
D: TRBD1
size: few
J: TRBJ2-7
CDR3: CASSLGGTVYEQYF
DNA: TGCGCCAGCAGCTTGGGAGGGACAGTTTACGAGCAGTACTTC

V: TRBV24-1
D: .
size: once
J: TRBJ2-1
CDR3: CATSVNRQGGNEQFF
DNA: TGTGCCACCAGTGTCAACCGGCAGGGCGGCAATGAGCAGTTCTTC

V: TRBV11-2
D: TRBD2
size: few
J: TRBJ2-1
CDR3: CASSPRTSGYNEQFF
DNA: TGTGCCAGCAGCCCGCGGACTAGCGGGTACAATGAGCAGTTCTTC

V: TRBV5-1
D: TRBD2
size: .
J: TRBJ2-5
CDR3: CASRLTSGGVGETQYF
DNA: TGCGCCAGCAGATTAACTAGCGGGGGAGTTGGAGAGACCCAGTACTTC

V: TRBV5-6
D: .
size: .
J: TRBJ1-2
CDR3: CASSFSDTRETYGYTF
DNA: TGTGCCAGCAGCTTCTCAGACACCCGCGAGACCTATGGCTACACCTTC

V: TRBV4-1
D: TRBD1
size: .
J: TRBJ2-7
CDR3: CASSHDPATGTSYEQYF
DNA: TGCGCCAGCAGCCATGATCCCGCGACAGGGACCTCCTACGAGCAGTACTTC

V: TRBV11-2
D: .
size: .
J: TRBJ2-5
CDR3: CASSGGETQYF
DNA: TGTGCCAGCAGCGGCGGAGAGACCCAGTACTTC

V: TRBV5-4
D: .
size: .
J: TRBJ1-1
CDR3: CASSPASVNTEAFF
DNA: TGTGCCAGCAGCCCCGCGTCCGTGAACACTGAAGCTTTCTTT

V: TRBV5-6
D: .
size: .
J: TRBJ1-2
CDR3: CASSFGGLDYGYTF
DNA: TGTGCCAGCAGCTTCGGAGGACTTGACTATGGCTACACCTTC

V: TRBV27
D: .
size: .
J: TRBJ1-4
CDR3: CASSLSSRGNEKLFF
DNA: TGTGCCAGCAGTTTATCGTCCCGAGGTAATGAAAAACTGTTTTTT

V: TRBV18
D: .
size: .
J: TRBJ1-1
CDR3: CASSPLQRTVEAFF
DNA: TGTGCCAGCTCACCTCTACAGAGAACAGTTGAAGCTTTCTTT

V: TRBV29-1
D: TRBD1
size: .
J: TRBJ1-1
CDR3: CSGRTGEVHTEAFF
DNA: TGCAGCGGCCGGACAGGGGAGGTACACACTGAAGCTTTCTTT

V: TRBV28
D: TRBD1
size: .
J: TRBJ1-5
CDR3: CTTGVGNQPQHF
DNA: TGTACCACAGGGGTAGGCAATCAGCCCCAGCATTTT

V: TRBV6-6
D: .
size: .
J: TRBJ2-5
CDR3: CASSQPGVPTQYF
DNA: TGTGCCAGCAGTCAACCAGGGGTTCCGACCCAGTACTTC

V: TRBV19
D: .
size: .
J: TRBJ2-1
CDR3: CASSSTGQGEQFF
DNA: TGTGCCAGTAGTTCAACAGGGCAGGGTGAGCAGTTCTTC

V: TRBV3-1/TRBV3-2
D: .
size: .
J: TRBJ1-5
CDR3: CASGFGRINQPQHF
DNA: TGTGCCAGCGGGTTTGGCAGGATCAATCAGCCCCAGCATTTT

V: TRBV3-1/TRBV3-2
D: .
size: .
J: TRBJ1-5
CDR3: CASSQDLGNQPQHF
DNA: TGTGCCAGCAGCCAAGATCTAGGCAATCAGCCCCAGCATTTT

V: TRBV21-1
D: .
size: .
J: TRBJ2-2
CDR3: CASSPRGGDSLERETGELFF
DNA: TGTGCCAGCAGCCCACGCGGCGGGGACAGCCTTGAAAGAGAGACCGGGGAGCTGTTTTTT

V: TRBV6-6
D: TRBD2
size: once
J: TRBJ2-5
CDR3: CASGRGGRQETQYF
DNA: TGTGCCAGCGGACGGGGAGGGAGGCAAGAGACCCAGTACTTC

V: TRBV7-9
D: .
size: few
J: TRBJ2-2
CDR3: CASSLLQGDTGELFF
DNA: TGTGCCAGCAGCTTATTACAGGGTGACACCGGGGAGCTGTTTTTT

V: TRBV29-1
D: TRBD2
size: .
J: TRBJ2-3
CDR3: CSAGTSSDTQYF
DNA: TGCAGCGCCGGGACTAGCTCAGATACGCAGTATTTT

V: TRBV6-2/TRBV6-3
D: .
size: .
J: TRBJ2-7
CDR3: CASGRQENYEQYF
DNA: TGTGCCAGCGGCCGACAGGAGAACTACGAGCAGTACTTC

V: TRBV7-9
D: TRBD1
size: few
J: TRBJ1-3
CDR3: CASSPGQASSGNTIYF
DNA: TGTGCCAGCAGCCCTGGACAGGCCAGCTCTGGAAACACCATATATTTT

V: TRBV5-1
D: .
size: .
J: TRBJ1-4
CDR3: CASSLGTTATNEKLFF
DNA: TGCGCCAGCAGCTTGGGGACGACAGCAACTAATGAAAAACTGTTTTTT

V: TRBV29-1
D: .
size: .
J: TRBJ2-3
CDR3: CSVDWVIDRKGNTQYF
DNA: TGCAGCGTTGATTGGGTCATAGACAGGAAAGGGAATACGCAGTATTTT

V: TRBV5-6
D: .
size: once
J: TRBJ2-7
CDR3: CASRRTRLNPTYEQYF
DNA: TGTGCCAGCAGACGGACAAGGCTAAATCCTACCTACGAGCAGTACTTC

V: TRBV5-1
D: TRBD1
size: .
J: TRBJ2-5
CDR3: CASSPLSQGGRMGETQYF
DNA: TGCGCCAGCAGCCCGCTGAGCCAAGGGGGCCGGATGGGAGAGACCCAGTACTTC

V: TRBV7-3
D: TRBD2
size: .
J: TRBJ2-3
CDR3: CASSLIVRGLAGGTDTQYF
DNA: TGTGCCAGCAGCTTAATTGTTAGGGGACTAGCGGGGGGCACAGATACGCAGTATTTT

V: TRBV9
D: .
size: .
J: TRBJ1-5
CDR3: CASSAIDRAGPQHF
DNA: TGTGCCAGCAGCGCCATTGACAGAGCTGGGCCCCAGCATTTT

V: TRBV29-1
D: TRBD1
size: .
J: TRBJ2-2
CDR3: CSARRPGTGNTGELFF
DNA: TGCAGCGCAAGAAGGCCGGGGACAGGAAACACCGGGGAGCTGTTTTTT

V: TRBV2
D: .
size: .
J: TRBJ2-7
CDR3: CASREYTSRGPYEQYF
DNA: TGCGCCAGCAGAGAATACACAAGCAGGGGACCCTACGAGCAGTACTTC

V: TRBV18
D: .
size: .
J: TRBJ1-1
CDR3: CASSPAGHSNTEAFF
DNA: TGTGCCAGCTCACCCGCCGGACACAGCAACACTGAAGCTTTCTTT

V: TRBV19
D: TRBD1
size: .
J: TRBJ2-1
CDR3: CASNPTGIRSYNEQFF
DNA: TGTGCCAGTAACCCGACAGGGATCAGGTCCTACAATGAGCAGTTCTTC

V: TRBV19
D: .
size: .
J: TRBJ2-3
CDR3: CASSTARGYFTDTQYF
DNA: TGTGCCAGTAGTACGGCCAGGGGATACTTCACAGATACGCAGTATTTT

V: TRBV5-1
D: TRBD1
size: few
J: TRBJ1-3
CDR3: CASSAGQSSSGNTIYF
DNA: TGCGCCAGCAGCGCGGGACAGTCAAGCTCTGGAAACACCATATATTTT

V: TRBV28
D: .
size: .
J: TRBJ2-3
CDR3: CASSFLGKDTDTQYF
DNA: TGTGCCAGCAGTTTTCTTGGCAAAGACACAGATACGCAGTATTTT

V: TRBV5-6
D: TRBD1
size: .
J: TRBJ2-3
CDR3: CACGRDRGVHTQYF
DNA: TGTGCCTGCGGAAGGGACAGGGGTGTTCATACGCAGTATTTT

V: TRBV28
D: TRBD2
size: once
J: TRBJ2-5
CDR3: CATLRTGVAGQETQYF
DNA: TGTGCCACCCTCCGGACGGGGGTAGCGGGGCAAGAGACCCAGTACTTC

V: TRBV19
D: TRBD1
size: few
J: TRBJ1-5
CDR3: CASSLRGDRGLYSNQPQHF
DNA: TGTGCCAGTAGTCTCCGCGGGGACAGGGGTCTTTATAGCAATCAGCCCCAGCATTTT

V: TRBV4-1
D: TRBD1
size: .
J: TRBJ1-4
CDR3: CASSRTGGTNEKLFF
DNA: TGCGCCAGCAGCCGGACAGGGGGCACTAATGAAAAACTGTTTTTT

V: TRBV7-9
D: TRBD1
size: few
J: TRBJ1-5
CDR3: CASSLISRTGVEQPQHF
DNA: TGTGCCAGCAGCTTAATATCCAGGACAGGAGTTGAACAGCCCCAGCATTTT

V: TRBV11-1
D: .
size: once
J: TRBJ2-7
CDR3: CASSLAAIETMEQYF
DNA: TGTGCCAGCAGCTTAGCCGCCATCGAGACTATGGAGCAGTACTTC

V: TRBV5-4
D: TRBD1
size: .
J: TRBJ1-3
CDR3: CASSWGTGAGNTIYF
DNA: TGTGCCAGCAGCTGGGGGACAGGGGCGGGAAACACCATATATTTT

V: TRBV4-1
D: .
size: once
J: TRBJ2-4
CDR3: CASSQDQPRGISIQYF
DNA: TGCGCCAGCAGCCAAGACCAACCCCGAGGGATAAGTATTCAGTACTTC

V: TRBV21-1
D: .
size: .
J: TRBJ1-5
CDR3: CASSPEDSPYPKPYSNQPQHF
DNA: TGTGCCAGCAGTCCCGAAGACAGCCCATACCCGAAACCATATAGCAATCAGCCCCAGCATTTT

V: TRBV19
D: TRBD1
size: once
J: TRBJ1-5
CDR3: CASRPSGTGRGQPQHF
DNA: TGTGCCAGTAGACCTTCCGGGACAGGGCGAGGTCAGCCCCAGCATTTT

V: TRBV6-5
D: TRBD2
size: .
J: TRBJ2-2
CDR3: CASSSPGGTGTGELFF
DNA: TGTGCCAGCAGTTCACCGGGGGGAACGGGCACCGGGGAGCTGTTTTTT

V: TRBV5-1
D: TRBD1
size: .
J: TRBJ1-5
CDR3: CASSLTGVGNQPQHF
DNA: TGCGCCAGCAGCTTGACAGGGGTCGGCAATCAGCCCCAGCATTTT

V: TRBV7-2
D: .
size: .
J: TRBJ1-6
CDR3: CASSLGTNSPLHF
DNA: TGTGCCAGCAGCTTAGGGACAAATTCACCCCTCCACTTT

V: TRBV6-5
D: TRBD1
size: few
J: TRBJ2-3
CDR3: CASSTRDRLTDTQYF
DNA: TGTGCCAGCAGTACCCGGGACAGGCTAACAGATACGCAGTATTTT